This TCR beta chain stems from a study of T-cell memory formation after mild COVID-19. Study background: Each donor largely had its own TCR clusters.

This clonotype has more than one count but fewer than ten. V lost 2 bases, J lost 5 bases, and 7 bases stayed unmatched. The CDR3 has 14 amino acids. Germline CDR1 is DFQATT and CDR2 is SNEGSKA (reference sequence). Using its own MiXCR run on the 5' RACE reads, TCRdb lists one record per CDR3 protein. The sample records around 200,000 distinct CDR3 sequences, roughly 20% being singletons. This chain links TRBV20-1 with TRBJ2-5; 8 positions match TRBD1. The source of this sequence is a man younger than 35 who had mild COVID-19 (a few samples of this study predate the infection). Cell type and time point are not known. Source material: PBMCs or a T cell subset sorted from them (not recorded which). The CDR3, as DNA: TGCAGTGCTAGACCCCGGACAGGGATGGAGACCCAGTACTTC. Protein: CSARPRTGMETQYF.